The entry that follows covers one T cell receptor (beta chain) sequence. V lost 4 bases to trimming and J lost 4 bases, with 10 bases between them. The germline gives CDR1 SGHDN, CDR2 FVKESK. The CDR3 sequence is 14 residues long. This record belongs to a study of blood T cell repertoires in COVID-19. Study at large: The samples span acute and convalescent COVID-19 from the United States, Italy and Spain. PBMCs, B-cell-depleted T cells, or T cells were the source of the cDNA or gDNA that made up the material.

In the authors' workflow: Amplification of reference gene primers provided the estimated nucleated cell counts. Generated by immunoSEQ multiplex PCR, the TCRdb table keeps only in-frame clones and is missing some. V and J calls and clone size are copied from that table; D and trimming were computed from the DNA. The sample consists of about 210,000 clones, 89% of them appearing once. Sequenced input: peripheral blood. The origin of this receptor is a woman between 40 and 50 years old with acute or convalescent COVID-19. This chain uses TRBV14 with TRBJ1-4; D is perhaps TRBD1 (5 bases). The CDR3 region is CASSPGTDNEKLFF. The CDR3 coding sequence is TGTGCCAGCAGCCCCGGGACTGATAATGAAAAACTGTTTTTT.